Listed below are T cell receptor beta chains from one sample, sequenced in a study of shared clonotypes between healthy human individuals. Assay used: immunoSEQ multiplex PCR; TCRdb lists only in-frame clones, some missing. The sample has 2 million to 2.5 million clones, about 90% seen once. Sequenced sample: naive CD4+ T cells from PBMCs. Every receptor here comes from a man aged 18 to 30 in good health. Some clones in this sample may be carry-over from other donors' samples. CDR3s include the opening cysteine and the closing phenylalanine or tryptophan. A D gene is named only where the DNA matches it firmly. Clone size is shown for a subset of rows, as once, few, many or a class of expanded clone.

clone size | D gene | J gene | V gene | CDR3 protein | CDR3 DNA
NA | NA | TRBJ2-1 | TRBV4-2 | CASSPTQATRGYNEQFF | TGTGCCAGCAGCCCTACCCAGGCGACTAGGGGATACAATGAGCAGTTCTTC
NA | TRBD1 | TRBJ1-2 | TRBV28 | CASSPTNRGTYGYTF | TGTGCCAGCAGTCCAACCAACAGGGGTACCTATGGCTACACCTTC
NA | TRBD2 | TRBJ2-7 | TRBV7-2 | CASSGRGTPNEQYF | TGTGCCAGCAGCGGGCGGGGGACTCCTAACGAGCAGTACTTC
NA | NA | TRBJ2-3 | TRBV4-1 | CASSQDTNTQYF | TGCGCCAGCAGCCAAGATACGAATACGCAGTATTTT
NA | NA | TRBJ2-4 | TRBV12-1 | CASSFFLATTKNIQYF | TGTGCCAGCAGCTTTTTTCTGGCAACCACCAAAAACATTCAGTACTTC
NA | TRBD2 | TRBJ2-5 | TRBV5-1 | CASSLGLAGTQETQYF | TGCGCCAGCAGCCTGGGACTAGCGGGAACCCAAGAGACCCAGTACTTC
once | NA | TRBJ1-1 | TRBV28 | CASLPAGGRAMNTEAFF | TGTGCCAGCTTACCGGCGGGGGGGCGCGCCATGAACACTGAAGCTTTCTTT
few | NA | TRBJ2-7 | TRBV11-1 | CASSVPYEQYF | TGTGCCAGCAGCGTCCCCTACGAGCAGTACTTC
NA | TRBD2 | TRBJ2-5 | TRBV5-1 | CASSLAGTSGSETQYF | TGCGCCAGCAGCTTGGCCGGGACTAGCGGTTCAGAGACCCAGTACTTC
few | NA | TRBJ2-7 | TRBV4-2 | CASSPDSSYEQYF | TGTGCCAGCAGCCCGGACAGCAGCTACGAGCAGTACTTC
NA | TRBD2 | TRBJ2-5 | TRBV2 | CASSPGTSGGETQYF | TGTGCCAGCAGTCCCGGGACTAGCGGGGGAGAGACCCAGTACTTC
NA | NA | TRBJ2-7 | TRBV11-2 | CASVGHGGSYEQYF | TGTGCCAGCGTCGGGCACGGAGGCTCCTACGAGCAGTACTTC
NA | NA | TRBJ2-7 | TRBV27 | CASSRSAPSSYEQYF | TGTGCCAGCAGCCGGTCCGCGCCTAGCTCCTACGAGCAGTACTTC
NA | NA | TRBJ1-4 | TRBV11-2 | CASQDPGGTTNEKLFF | TGTGCCAGCCAGGATCCGGGTGGGACAACTAATGAAAAACTGTTTTTT
NA | NA | TRBJ1-2 | TRBV21-1 | CASSKEGTGRRDGYTF | TGTGCCAGCAGCAAAGAGGGGACAGGGCGTCGGGATGGCTACACCTTC
NA | NA | TRBJ1-2 | TRBV9 | CASSVGGVDYGYTF | TGTGCCAGCAGCGTGGGAGGGGTCGACTATGGCTACACCTTC
NA | TRBD2 | TRBJ2-2 | TRBV18 | CASSPPGQRENTGELFF | TGTGCCAGCTCACCACCGGGCCAGCGGGAGAACACCGGGGAGCTGTTTTTT
NA | TRBD2 | TRBJ2-7 | TRBV2 | CASSEARGPGLAGVDF | TGTGCCAGCAGTGAAGCGCGGGGCCCGGGACTAGCGGGAGTTGACTTC
NA | TRBD1 | TRBJ1-2 | TRBV28 | CASSSPGQLYGYTF | TGTGCCAGCAGTTCGCCGGGACAGCTCTATGGCTACACCTTC
NA | TRBD1 | TRBJ2-5 | TRBV7-9 | CASSLGATFRDRETQYF | TGTGCCAGCAGCTTAGGGGCCACCTTCCGGGACAGAGAGACCCAGTACTTC
NA | NA | TRBJ1-4 | TRBV6-6 | CASRSYEKLFF | TGTGCCAGCAGATCCTATGAAAAACTGTTTTTT
NA | TRBD2 | TRBJ2-7 | TRBV11-2 | CASTRGGVLSYEQYF | TGTGCCAGCACCCGGGGGGGGGTCCTCTCCTACGAGCAGTACTTC
NA | TRBD2 | TRBJ2-1 | TRBV19 | CASSNTRLANEQFF | TGTGCCAGTAGTAACACGAGACTAGCCAATGAGCAGTTCTTC
NA | NA | TRBJ1-1 | TRBV19 | CASSIYGGRGVTNTEAFF | TGTGCCAGTAGTATTTATGGAGGCAGGGGAGTTACGAACACTGAAGCTTTCTTT
NA | NA | TRBJ2-2 | TRBV7-2 | CASSLVSQNTGELFF | TGTGCCAGCAGCTTAGTCAGTCAGAACACCGGGGAGCTGTTTTTT
NA | NA | TRBJ2-3 | TRBV9 | CASSDSGADTQYF | TGTGCCAGCAGCGACTCGGGAGCGGATACGCAGTATTTT
NA | NA | TRBJ2-7 | TRBV5-1 | CASSFPEGEQYF | TGCGCCAGCAGCTTCCCCGAGGGTGAGCAGTACTTC
NA | TRBD1 | TRBJ1-5 | TRBV28 | CASSPRDRPNQPQHF | TGTGCCAGCAGTCCGCGGGACAGACCTAATCAGCCCCAGCATTTT
NA | NA | TRBJ2-7 | TRBV11-1 | CASSLGQPAYEQYF | TGTGCCAGCAGCTTAGGACAGCCGGCGTACGAGCAGTACTTC
NA | NA | TRBJ2-5 | TRBV5-1 | CASSLARGVGDQETQYF | TGCGCCAGCAGCTTGGCCCGAGGGGTTGGTGACCAAGAGACCCAGTACTTC
NA | NA | TRBJ2-6 | TRBV5-1 | CASRDAFGANVLTF | TGCGCCAGCAGGGACGCTTTTGGGGCCAACGTCCTGACTTTC
NA | NA | TRBJ1-3 | TRBV6-1 | CASSEIPSGGNTIYF | TGTGCCAGCAGTGAAATACCCTCGGGAGGAAACACCATATATTTT
NA | TRBD1 | TRBJ2-1 | TRBV28 | CASSPADRDSNEQFF | TGTGCCAGCAGTCCCGCGGACAGGGATTCCAATGAGCAGTTCTTC
NA | NA | TRBJ2-1 | TRBV29-1 | CSVELAWTYNEQFF | TGCAGCGTTGAGTTGGCGTGGACCTACAATGAGCAGTTCTTC
NA | TRBD2 | TRBJ2-7 | TRBV28 | CASSYSGRRYEQYF | TGTGCCAGCAGTTACAGCGGGAGGAGGTACGAGCAGTACTTC
NA | TRBD1 | TRBJ2-7 | TRBV27 | CASSRQGVLSYEQYF | TGTGCCAGCAGCCGCCAGGGGGTCCTCTCCTACGAGCAGTACTTC
NA | TRBD1 | TRBJ2-7 | TRBV11-2 | CASSVPGTGGSYEQYF | TGTGCCAGCAGCGTCCCGGGGACAGGGGGATCCTACGAGCAGTACTTC
NA | TRBD1 | TRBJ1-3 | TRBV7-2 | CASRRQGSGNTIYF | TGTGCCAGCAGAAGACAGGGCTCTGGAAACACCATATATTTT
NA | NA | TRBJ2-3 | TRBV18 | CASSPVSSTDTQYF | TGTGCCAGCTCACCAGTGTCTAGCACAGATACGCAGTATTTT
NA | NA | TRBJ2-5 | TRBV5-1 | CASSLVGSWGETQYF | TGCGCCAGCAGCTTGGTAGGGAGTTGGGGCGAGACCCAGTACTTC